Below, one TCR beta chain is given with its context. The CDR3 extends over 17 amino acids. Germline values: CDR1 SGHNT, CDR2 YYREEE (reference sequence). The ends were cut back, 0 bases at V and 1 base at J, with 11 bases in the middle. This specimen comes from a study of blood T cell repertoires in COVID-19. Study context: COVID-19 samples from acute and convalescent phases originated in the United States, Italy and Spain. The cDNA or gDNA used as material had been derived from T cells, B-cell-depleted T cells, or PBMCs.

Study processing details: Reference gene primer amplification yielded estimated nucleated cell counts. TCRdb's table, derived via immunoSEQ multiplex PCR, lists solely in-frame clones and lacks some. That table supplies the V and J calls and clone size; D and trimming were determined from the DNA. The top ten hold about 2% of the sample, which has about 240,000 clones, about four fifths seen once. The material sequenced was peripheral blood. The receptor comes from a man in his thirties or forties who had recovered from COVID-19. The genes are TRBV5-4 and TRBJ1-6, with D possibly being TRBD1 (6 bases). CDR3 amino acids: CASSLVSGESYNSPLHF. The CDR3 DNA sequence: TGTGCCAGCAGCTTGGTTTCAGGGGAATCCTATAATTCACCCCTCCACTTT.